This T cell receptor beta chain was identified during a study of T cell changes during pregnancy in multiple sclerosis. Clones were read by immunoSEQ multiplex PCR, and TCRdb kept only the in-frame ones, dropping some. The sample has about 40,000 clones, 90% to 95% seen once; the top ten hold roughly 7.7%. V was pared by 5 bases and J by 4 bases, with 20 bases between. Looked up from germline, CDR1 is SGHTA and CDR2 is FQGNSA. There are 16 residues in the CDR3. This clonotype originated in a female donor with multiple sclerosis, enrolled in a pregnancy study. Source: CD8+ T cells from peripheral blood mononuclear cells, taken before pregnancy. This chain joins TRBV7-2 and TRBJ1-2; a weak D match, TRBD1 (5 bases). CDR3: CASSPRYWGTGYGYTF. CDR3 bases: TGTGCCAGCAGCCCCCGGTATTGGGGGACTGGCTATGGCTACACCTTC.